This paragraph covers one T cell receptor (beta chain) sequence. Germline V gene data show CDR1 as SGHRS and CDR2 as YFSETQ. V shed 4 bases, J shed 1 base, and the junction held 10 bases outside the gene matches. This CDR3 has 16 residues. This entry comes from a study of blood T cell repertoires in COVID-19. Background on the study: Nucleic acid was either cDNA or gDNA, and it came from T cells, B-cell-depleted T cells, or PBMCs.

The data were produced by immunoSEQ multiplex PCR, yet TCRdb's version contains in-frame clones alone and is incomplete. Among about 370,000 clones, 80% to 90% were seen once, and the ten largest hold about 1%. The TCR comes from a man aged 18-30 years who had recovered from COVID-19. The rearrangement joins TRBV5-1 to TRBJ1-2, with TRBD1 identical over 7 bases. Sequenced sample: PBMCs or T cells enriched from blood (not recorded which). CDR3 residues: CASSPSDRWINYGYTF. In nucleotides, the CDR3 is TGCGCCAGCAGCCCCTCGGACAGGTGGATTAACTATGGCTACACCTTC. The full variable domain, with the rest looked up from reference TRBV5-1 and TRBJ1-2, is KAGVTQTPRYLIKTRGQQVTLSCSPISGHRSVSWYQQTPGQGLQFLFEYFSETQRNKGNFPGRFSGRQFSNSRSEMNVSTLELGDSALYLCASSPSDRWINYGYTFGSGTRLTVV.